This T cell receptor (beta chain) derives from a study of vaccination and CD4 T cells after COVID-19 (dated by TCRdb to between 2020 and 2023). Study-wide context: Convalescent patients had a positive SARS-CoV-2 result on nasal swab PCR, and of these patients, fewer than ten had mild disease and one had severe disease. In the convalescent cohort there were six males and four females, among whom were two Hispanic individuals, seven Caucasians, two Asians and one multiracial person. Participants received two doses of either the Pfizer-BioNTech BNT162b2 vaccine (n=8) or the Moderna mRNA-1273 vaccine (n=2). Post-COVID blood samples were collected from convalescent patients a median of approximately 93 days after diagnosis, with a range of roughly 30 to 161 days. Post-vaccine blood samples were taken a median of roughly 72 days after the second vaccine dose, with a range of 14 to 241 days. The cultures were stimulated with overlapping spike peptide pools from SARS-CoV-2 and from the common cold coronaviruses HCoV-NL63, HCoV-OC43 and HCoV-229E. Control cultures used a CEFX viral epitope pool as positive control, an HIV-1 Nef peptide pool as negative control, or no peptide. The spike-specific CD4+ TCR repertoire was compared before and after mRNA vaccination in fewer than eleven COVID-19 convalescent patients and a handful of infection-naive healthy vaccine recipients. Overall study outcomes, separate from this receptor: In convalescent patients, a median around 90% of post-vaccine SARS-CoV-2-reactive clones were detected only after vaccination, suggesting vaccine-specific priming. In convalescent patients, nearly all vaccine-specific clones (304 of 307) were found to be mono-reactive for SARS-CoV-2 spike rather than cross-reactive with common cold coronaviruses. The number of convalescent patients in the study was relatively small, and the study did not examine early timepoints following natural infection. The median number of SARS-CoV-2-reactive clonotypes rose from around 21 after infection to roughly 40 after vaccination, but the change was not significant.

Preparation of the library involved PCR. At the Johns Hopkins FTIC core, DNA from the cultured CD4+ T cells underwent TCR sequencing with the Oncomine TCR Beta short-read assay. The QIAamp micro DNA kit was used to extract genomic DNA from the cultured CD4+ T cells. The Oncomine TCR Beta libraries from cultured CD4+ T cells were pooled using unique dual indexes and then sequenced on an Illumina iSeq 100. Per the authors' processing: Non-productive sequences were filtered out, and CDR3s that did not start with C, did not end with F or W, or were shorter than 7 amino acids were discarded. The MANAFEST web application identified antigen-specific clonotypes by comparing peptide-stimulated wells against reference wells and other culture wells. For a clone to be called positive, the clone needed an FDR below 0.05, an odds ratio above 5, and a productive frequency above 0.1% in at least two of three replicate wells. A clonotype counted as cross-reactive if it showed significant expansion both in the SARS-CoV-2 spike wells and in at least one common cold coronavirus spike condition. Levenshtein distances (stringdist) and unrooted phylogenetic trees (ape) in R version 3.6.1 were used to assess CDR3 homology. TCRdb reanalyzed the raw reads on its own, using fastp at Q25 for trimming and MiXCR for clone calling, and kept in-frame beta chains. Entries are consolidated by CDR3 protein sequence, retaining the most common genes and DNA. TCRdb's processing, not the authors', yielded these V and J calls. The sample includes 14,000 to 15,000 distinct CDR3 sequences, with just under 45% observed a single time. Roughly 8.8% of the sample comes from the top ten.

Read against the paper, the sample's treatment or condition label means: approximately nine-day PBMC culture with coronavirus spike peptide pools or control peptides (ViraFEST assay). The ViraFEST assay was used in the study, in which antigen-specific T cells were expanded with peptide pools and expanded clonotypes were subsequently identified by TCR sequencing. The convalescent patients' positive SARS-CoV-2 PCR tests were from March to December 2020, which was before the Alpha, Beta and Delta variants emerged in the United States. PBMCs were cultured at about 2 million per well in IMDM supplemented with approximately 4.7% human AB serum and approximately 10 IU/ml IL-2, with 10 ug/ml peptide pools added. Half of the culture medium was replaced with fresh IL-2-containing medium on days 3 and 7. Once the cells had been in culture for about 10 days, the EasySep CD4+ T cell isolation kit was used to isolate CD4+ T cells by negative selection. Ficoll-Paque Plus gradient centrifugation was used to isolate PBMCs from whole blood, and the isolated PBMCs were then either used fresh or cryopreserved at -140C. In general, triplicate wells were set up for every culture condition.

On this clonotype: The clone's antigen remains unknown. No much larger clone exists at a distance of one base, and base qualities are not known.

The CDR3 contains 14 residues, cysteine and phenylalanine counted. Left in the record is the CDR3 DNA by itself, 42 bases read in frame from the first base. V lost 3 bases and J lost 4 bases, and the count of bases not matched to a germline gene is 6. CDR1 and CDR2 were assigned from the germline V gene as SGHRS and YFSETQ. Sequenced input: CD4+ T cells from blood, cultured in vitro. This TCR was sampled from a human donor who had recovered from COVID-19. The V gene is TRBV5-1 and the J gene is TRBJ2-5; a stretch of 7 junction bases matches TRBD1. The bases are TGCGCCAGCAGCTATCCCGACAGGGTAGAGACCCAGTACTTC. Translated, this gives CASSYPDRVETQYF.